The 22 T cell receptor beta chains below come from one sample, sequenced in a study of breast tumors, draining lymph nodes, adjacent tissues. Axillary draining lymph nodes of breast cancer patients supplied the node samples. TCRdb re-analysed the multiplex PCR reads in MiXCR, keeping a single row per CDR3 protein. The sample consists of over 150,000 distinct CDR3 sequences, approximately 30% of them appearing once. Sequenced sample: axillary lymph node tissue. The receptors were gathered from a female donor with breast cancer. Some clones in this sample may be carry-over from other donors' samples.

Many counts were recorded for this clonotype. The chain recombines TRBV18 with TRBJ2-1; 8 nucleotides line up with TRBD1. CDR3 length: 13 amino acids. Germline V gene sequence: CDR1 KGHSH, CDR2 LQKENI. J gave up 9 bases and V 3 bases, and 4 bases lay outside the gene matches. In DNA, the CDR3 is TGTGCCAGCTCACCGACAGGGGATGGTGAGCAGTTCTTC. Its translation is CASSPTGDGEQFF.

This clonotype was counted many times. The rearrangement links TRBV2 to TRBJ2-5; 13 bases align to TRBD2. Germline values: CDR1 SNHLY, CDR2 FYNNEI. This CDR3 region has 15 residues. V shed 6 bases, J shed 2 bases, and the junction held 3 bases outside the gene matches. Here the CDR3 reads CASRPGLAGQETQYF. CDR3 bases: TGTGCCAGCAGACCGGGACTAGCGGGGCAAGAGACCCAGTACTTC.

The chain employs TRBV19 and TRBJ2-3; D possibly corresponds to TRBD2 (5 bases). Trimming shortened V by 6 bases and J by 2 bases, and 12 bases separated the two germline ends. In germline, CDR1 is LNHDA, CDR2 SQIVND (reference sequence). The CDR3 has 14 residues. The CDR3 reads CASREVQYTDTQYF. CDR3 bases: TGTGCCAGTAGGGAGGTTCAGTACACAGATACGCAGTATTTT.

This clonotype was observed at least ten times. The J gene is TRBJ2-7, the V gene TRBV5-1; perhaps D is TRBD1 or TRBD2 (7 bases each). Trimming pared 2 bases from V and 2 bases from J, leaving 17 bases between. The CDR3 has 16 residues. Germline-derived CDR1 and CDR2 are SGHRS and YFSETQ. The CDR3 here is CASSFREAGGPYEQYF. In nucleotides, the CDR3 is TGCGCCAGCAGCTTCCGGGAGGCAGGGGGTCCCTACGAGCAGTACTTC.

This clonotype has just a few counts. The CDR3 bases are TGCAGTGCTAGAGATATTGGTTATAGGTCAATCGAAGAGACCCAGTACTTC. Its protein is CSARDIGYRSIEETQYF. V is TRBV20-1 and J is TRBJ2-5; no firm D call. The CDR3 length is 17 residues. From germline, CDR1 is DFQATT and CDR2 SNEGSKA (reference sequence). V lost 0 bases to trimming and J lost 3 bases, with 20 bases between them.

Turning to this clonotype: This may be a read error, as it is one base from a much larger clone. Here the CDR3 DNA reads TGCAGTGCTAGAGAAGTGCGGGGGGCTTACAATGAGCAGTTCTTC. Protein product: CSAREVRGAYNEQFF. The chain recombines TRBV20-1 with TRBJ2-1; 8 bases are a match to TRBD2. With 0 bases clipped from V and 4 bases from J, the junction kept 5 bases outside the gene matches. CDR1 and CDR2 (germline): DFQATT, SNEGSKA (reference sequence). CDR3 length: 15 residues.

At least ten counts were recorded for this clonotype. V and J are TRBV29-1 and TRBJ2-2, with TRBD1 as a possible D gene (5 bases). From germline, CDR1 is SQVTM and CDR2 ANQGSEA. The CDR3 extends over 12 amino acids. V lost 4 bases and J lost 5, with 8 bases in between. The chain's CDR3 is CSVVTETGELFF. CDR3 DNA sequence: TGCAGCGTTGTGACAGAGACCGGGGAGCTGTTTTTT.

The chain has TRBV11-2 and TRBJ1-5; no definite D call. The CDR3 runs 18 residues. Germline CDR1 and CDR2: SGHAT and FQNNGV. V was clipped by 6 bases and J by 4 bases, with 25 bases between them. CDR3 loop: CASSLPFYRGRKNQPQHF. CDR3 DNA: TGTGCCAGCAGTTTACCGTTCTACCGGGGTCGTAAAAATCAGCCCCAGCATTTT. The variable domain in full, with the rest retrieved from reference TRBV11-2 and TRBJ1-5, is EAGVAQSPRYKIIEKRQSVAFWCNPISGHATLYWYQQILGQGPKLLIQFQNNGVVDDSQLPKDRFSAERLKGVDSTLKIQPAKLEDSAVYLCASSLPFYRGRKNQPQHFGDGTRLSIL.

The V and J genes are TRBV20-1 and TRBJ2-3, with 7 bases matching TRBD1. Gene TRBJ1-5 matches the end of the DNA better, so the J call may be wrong. Germline CDR1 DFQATT, CDR2 SNEGSKA (reference sequence). This CDR3 spans 18 amino acids. The CDR3 nucleotides are TGCAGTGCTAGAGATCGTAGGTTAGCGGGTATAGGGACAGATACGCAGCATTTT. Amino acids: CSARDRRLAGIGTDTQHF.

In this sample, this clonotype turned up many times. The rearrangement joins TRBV2 to TRBJ1-2; D is undetermined. Deletions cut 7 bases from V and 7 bases from J, with 10 bases between. CDR1 and CDR2 (germline): SNHLY, FYNNEI. This CDR3 comprises 11 residues. CDR3 sequence (DNA): TGTGCCAGCACCGCTATGGGTGGCTACACCTTC. Translating it yields CASTAMGGYTF.

The chain recombines TRBV7-3 with TRBJ2-3; TRBD1 matches 9 bases. V lost 5 bases to trimming and J lost 1 base; unmatched junction nucleotides: 7. Germline loops: CDR1 SGHTA, CDR2 FQGTGA. There are 16 residues in the CDR3. The chain's CDR3 is CASSTGQGSGTDTQYF. The CDR3 nucleotides read TGTGCCAGCAGCACAGGACAGGGGTCAGGCACAGATACGCAGTATTTT.

This clonotype has ten or more counts. In nucleotides, the CDR3 is TGTGCCAGTAGGGACCGGGGAGTTAGTGCAGATACGCAGTATTTT. This codes for CASRDRGVSADTQYF. The chain links TRBV19 to TRBJ2-3; D may be TRBD2 (5 bases). The CDR3 sequence is 15 residues long. V dropped 6 bases and J dropped 4 bases, with 17 bases sitting between them. CDR1 and CDR2 from the germline V gene are LNHDA and SQIVND (reference sequence).

This clonotype was seen more than once but under ten times. The chain is built from TRBV27 and TRBJ2-7, with TRBD1 as a possible D gene (6 bases). V was trimmed by 2 bases and J by 2 bases, leaving 13 bases between them. CDR1 and CDR2 from the germline V gene are MNHEY and SMNVEV (reference sequence). The CDR3 runs to 15 residues. In DNA, the CDR3 is TGTGCCAGCAGTTTACGGCAGGGGCTAACCTACGAGCAGTACTTC. The encoded protein is CASSLRQGLTYEQYF.

In this sample, this clonotype turned up many times. V usage is TRBV29-1 and J usage is TRBJ1-4; D remains unclear. The CDR3 extends over 15 amino acids. The V end was cut by 5 bases, the J end by 0 bases, with 13 bases between. Germline values: CDR1 SQVTM, CDR2 ANQGSEA. The CDR3 DNA follows: TGCAGCGTTCACTTTGACGGGACAACTAATGAAAAACTGTTTTTT. Its protein is CSVHFDGTTNEKLFF.

This clonotype was observed at least ten times. The chain recombines TRBV6-5 with TRBJ1-2; D remains ambiguous. This CDR3 contains 13 residues. Germline CDR1 reads MNHEY; CDR2 reads SVGAGI. V was shortened by 6 bases and J by 2 bases, with 10 bases between the two germline ends. The CDR3 coding sequence is TGTGCCAGCAGACTCAGCCTCAACTATGGCTACACCTTC. As protein: CASRLSLNYGYTF.

This clonotype is deemed medium-sized. The gene calls are TRBV20-1 and TRBJ2-1, with D possibly TRBD2 on 6 matching bases. Germline CDR1 and CDR2: DFQATT and SNEGSKA (reference sequence). With 5 bases removed from V and 4 bases from J, the gap between germline ends came to 15 bases. CDR3 size: 14 residues. The CDR3 nucleotides read TGCAGTGCTGGGCGGGGCAGGGTGTACAATGAGCAGTTCTTC. This sequence encodes CSAGRGRVYNEQFF.

This clonotype has ten or more counts. The chain combines TRBV12-3 or TRBV12-4 with TRBJ2-5; TRBD2 matches at 10 bases. V lost 5 bases and J lost 1; bases outside the gene matches: 4. The length of the CDR3 is 15 residues. In nucleotides, the CDR3 is TGTGCCAGCAGTATCCCTAGCGGGGGCCAAGAGACCCAGTACTTC. This encodes CASSIPSGGQETQYF.

This clonotype was detected ten times or more. The CDR3 reads CASSPQGFDPYGYTF. CDR3 nucleotides: TGTGCCAGCAGCCCCCAGGGATTTGATCCCTATGGCTACACCTTC. V and J are TRBV14 and TRBJ1-2; D possibly corresponds to TRBD1 (5 bases). V lost 4 bases and J 4 bases, leaving 16 bases between the germline ends. CDR1 and CDR2 from the germline V gene are SGHDN and FVKESK. CDR3 length: 15 residues.

This clonotype has ten or more counts. This rearrangement joins TRBV20-1 to TRBJ2-1; TRBD2 agrees at 10 bases. The CDR3 is 17 amino acids. V trimming: 6 bases; J trimming: 0 bases; junction bases outside the gene matches: 11. Germline values: CDR1 DFQATT, CDR2 SNEGSKA (reference sequence). Here the CDR3 DNA reads TGCAGTGCCGCGGGGCTAGCGGGGGCCAGCTCCTACAATGAGCAGTTCTTC. It translates to CSAAGLAGASSYNEQFF.

There are a few counts of this clonotype. V is TRBV28 and J is TRBJ1-2; D is undetermined. With 7 bases removed from V and 0 bases from J, the gap between germline ends came to 9 bases. The germline V gene encodes CDR1 MDHEN and CDR2 SYDVKM. This CDR3 is built from 13 residues. CDR3 bases: TGTGCCAGCACCGAGGGTTCTAACTATGGCTACACCTTC. It translates to CASTEGSNYGYTF.

The chain recombines TRBV20-1 with TRBJ2-7; D is uncertain. The CDR3 contains 11 residues. Germline-derived CDR1 and CDR2 are DFQATT and SNEGSKA (reference sequence). The V and J ends lost 7 bases and 0 bases respectively, with 7 bases between them. In DNA, the CDR3 is TGCAGTGACGGCAGCTCCTACGAGCAGTACTTC. Translated: CSDGSSYEQYF.

This clonotype was observed at least ten times. The chain combines TRBV4-2 with TRBJ1-3, with unresolved D. Germline CDR1 and CDR2: LGHNA and YNFKEQ. CDR3 length: 15 amino acids. Trimming left V 4 bases short and J 0 bases short, with 10 bases between. The CDR3 loop is CASSPRRSSGNTIYF. CDR3 bases: TGTGCCAGCAGCCCTAGACGGAGCTCTGGAAACACCATATATTTT.